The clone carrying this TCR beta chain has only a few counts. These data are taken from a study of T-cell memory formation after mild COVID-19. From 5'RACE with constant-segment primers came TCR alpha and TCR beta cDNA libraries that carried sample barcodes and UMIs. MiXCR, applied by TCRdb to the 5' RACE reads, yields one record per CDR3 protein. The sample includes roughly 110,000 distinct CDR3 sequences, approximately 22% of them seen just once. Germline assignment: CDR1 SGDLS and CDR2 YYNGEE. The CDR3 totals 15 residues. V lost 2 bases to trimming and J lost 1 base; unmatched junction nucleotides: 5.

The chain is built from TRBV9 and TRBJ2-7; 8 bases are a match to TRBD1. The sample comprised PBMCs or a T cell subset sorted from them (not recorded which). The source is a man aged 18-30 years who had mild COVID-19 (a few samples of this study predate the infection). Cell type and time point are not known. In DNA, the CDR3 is TGTGCCAGCAGCGTTACAGGACAGGGATCCTACGAGCAGTACTTC. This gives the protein CASSVTGQGSYEQYF. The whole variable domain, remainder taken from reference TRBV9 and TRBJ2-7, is DSGVTQTPKHLITATGQRVTLRCSPRSGDLSVYWYQQSLDQGLQFLIQYYNGEERAKGNILERFSAQQFPDLHSELNLSSLELGDSALYFCASSVTGQGSYEQYFGPGTRLTVT.